This T cell receptor beta chain was observed in a study of cytomegalovirus exposure and HLA in healthy donors. Study-wide results and caveats: The study flagged fewer than 200 TCR beta chains as cytomegalovirus-associated. Later analysis associated a missense DCLRE1C variant with TCR beta V- and J-gene trimming.

PCR used 60 Vbeta primers and 13 Jbeta primers. Original methodology: A follow-up analysis tallied tens of millions of unique TCR beta chains, about 10 million shared. Some clones are missing from TCRdb's copy, which holds only in-frame ones; the method was immunoSEQ multiplex PCR. The V and J calls and clone size are taken from that table; D and trimming were inferred from the DNA. This sample's clone table lists approximately 150,000 clones. On this clone itself: Its antigen remains unidentified.

This TCR came from a male donor in good health and CMV-seronegative. Input material: PBMCs.

The CDR3 DNA is TGTGCCAGCAGTCCAGCAGGGATAAACGCTGGAAACACCATATATTTT. Amino acids: CASSPAGINAGNTIYF. J is TRBJ1-3 and V is TRBV28, with D possibly TRBD1 on 5 matching bases. V gave up 5 bases and J gave up 2 bases, with 16 bases separating them. The CDR3 is 16 residues long. Germline CDR1 and CDR2: MDHEN and SYDVKM.